This T cell receptor (beta chain) was recorded in a study of shared clonotypes between healthy human individuals. Researchers sequenced unsorted PBMC DNA using ten immunoSEQ deep assay plates. Produced via immunoSEQ multiplex PCR; TCRdb's table is partial and in-frame only. The profile shows 520,000 or so clones, 79% of them singletons. The CDR3 length is 15 residues. V lost 0 bases, J lost 6 bases, and 6 bases stayed unmatched. Per germline, CDR1 SGDLS and CDR2 YYNGEE. The chain is built from TRBV9 and TRBJ2-7; 10 nucleotides line up with TRBD2. The sample consisted of PBMCs. This sequence was found in a woman aged 40-49 years in good health. Some clones in this sample may be carry-over from other donors' samples. CDR3 in DNA: TGTGCCAGCAGCGTAGAGGAGCGGGAGGGTCTCGAGCAGTACTTC. Protein sequence: CASSVEEREGLEQYF. Looking up the rest from reference TRBV9 and TRBJ2-7 gives the full variable domain: DSGVTQTPKHLITATGQRVTLRCSPRSGDLSVYWYQQSLDQGLQFLIQYYNGEERAKGNILERFSAQQFPDLHSELNLSSLELGDSALYFCASSVEEREGLEQYFGPGTRLTVT.